This TCR beta chain was identified during a study of T cell responses to AZD1222 COVID-19 vaccine. Study overall: Pooled together were second doses at about 4 or about 12 weeks. Findings and limits, study-wide: Recipients of AZD1222 seropositive at baseline numbered only five or six.

The table lists this clone with a count of one. Its antigen remains unknown. Generated by immunoSEQ multiplex PCR, the TCRdb table keeps only in-frame clones and is missing some. The data contain tens of thousands of clones, about 84% of them seen just once; the ten biggest clones take up roughly 8.7%. The CDR3 consists of 12 residues. Trimming took off 6 bases at V and 2 bases at J, with 5 bases between the two ends. Germline V gene sequence: CDR1 LNHDA, CDR2 SQIVND (reference sequence). Sequences were derived from peripheral blood, sampled on day 0 of AZD1222 vaccination. The V call is TRBV19, the J call TRBJ2-4; D is uncertain. The clonotype was recovered from an adult in good health. The CDR3 sequence is CASRAPKNIQYF. The DNA for the CDR3 is TGTGCCAGTAGGGCGCCCAAAAACATTCAGTACTTC. The full variable domain, completed using reference TRBV19 and TRBJ2-4, is DGGITQSPKYLFRKEGQNVTLSCEQNLNHDAMYWYRQDPGQGLRLIYYSQIVNDFQKGDIAEGYSVSREKKESFPLTVTSAQKNPTAFYLCASRAPKNIQYFGAGTRLSVL.